The clone carrying this T cell receptor (beta chain) was recorded only once. Its antigen is not known. Mismatch with germline at one junction end may stem from a read error. The CDR3 runs to 9 residues. Germline V CDR1 and CDR2: DFQATT, SNEGSKA (reference sequence). Reverse transcription used about 0.45 to 1 ug RNA and random hexamers. TCR beta CDR3 was amplified by immunoSEQ multiplex PCR. This amplification extended across 54 Vbeta and 13 Jbeta segments. TCRdb analysed the immunoSEQ multiplex PCR reads with MiXCR anew, one entry per CDR3 protein. The data contain 85,000 to 130,000 distinct CDR3 sequences, roughly 94% of them seen just once; the ten biggest clones take up 0.4% to 0.5%. This record belongs to a study of CD8 T cells in Susac syndrome. Overall study results and limits: By the study's own acknowledgment, its TCR sequencing and HLA analysis included relatively few individuals.

The sequenced sample was CD8+ T cells from PBMCs. The chain carries TRBV20-1 and TRBJ2-5; weak D call: TRBD2 (7 bases). The sequence was collected from a human donor with Susac syndrome. The CDR3 reads CSASEGGHF. DNA of the CDR3: TGCAGTGCTAGTGAGGGGGGGCACTTC.